A selection of T cell receptor beta chains follows, all from one sample in a study of T-cell reconstitution after alpha-beta-depleted transplantation in children. Each CDR3 protein is one row after TCRdb ran MiXCR on the PCR reads. The repertoire holds 200,000 to 300,000 distinct CDR3 sequences, more than 10% seen once, with about 2.6% in the top ten. The sample was PBMCs from the stem cell graft donor, taken from the stem cell graft. Every receptor here comes from a human donor who donated a stem cell graft to a child with acute lymphoblastic leukemia. CDR3s include the opening cysteine and the closing phenylalanine or tryptophan. The D gene is left open where the match is weak. Only part of the rows carry a size: once, few, many, or a class if the clone is expanded.

>TRBV20-1|TRBJ2-1|.|few
TGCAGTGCTAGAGGAGGGTGGAACAATGAGCAGTTCTTC
CSARGGWNNEQFF
>TRBV7-2|TRBJ2-3|.|.
TGTGCCAGCAGCCTCGGGACTTGGGCAGATACGCAGTATTTT
CASSLGTWADTQYF
>TRBV7-2|TRBJ2-7|TRBD2|many
TGTGCCAGCAGCCATCCTAGCGGGGGTGGGTCCTACGAGCAGTACTTC
CASSHPSGGGSYEQYF
>TRBV5-1|TRBJ2-5|.|many
TGCGCCAGCGGGCCGGGACAAGAGACCCAGTACTTC
CASGPGQETQYF
>TRBV28|TRBJ1-5|.|many
TGTGCCAGCAGTTTATACCCCTCGGACGGGCAGCCCCAGCATTTT
CASSLYPSDGQPQHF
>TRBV9|TRBJ2-3|TRBD1|many
TGTGCCAGCAGCGTAGTCCGCGGGACAGGAACAGATACGCAGTATTTT
CASSVVRGTGTDTQYF
>TRBV9|TRBJ2-2|.|many
TGTGCCAGCAGCGTAGCTAGGTGGGGATGGAACACCGGGGAGCTGTTTTTT
CASSVARWGWNTGELFF
>TRBV28|TRBJ1-2|.|many
TGTGCCAGCAGTTTGGTCCGGGCCGACGGCTTTAACTATGGCTACACCTTC
CASSLVRADGFNYGYTF
>TRBV4-3|TRBJ2-3|.|.
TGCGCCAGCAGCCAACAGGGTTATGAGGGAGATACGCAGTATTTT
CASSQQGYEGDTQYF
>TRBV7-2|TRBJ2-7|TRBD1|few
TGTGCCAGCAGCCCAGACAGGGTCTCCGCCTACGAGCAGTACTTC
CASSPDRVSAYEQYF
>TRBV11-2|TRBJ1-1|.|.
TGTGCCAGCAGCTGGGGGGGCATGAACACTGAAGCTTTCTTT
CASSWGGMNTEAFF
>TRBV25-1|TRBJ1-1|.|many
TGTGCCAGCAGTGGGGGCTCAACAGGGTTCAAAGCTGAAGCTTTCTTT
CASSGGSTGFKAEAFF
>TRBV7-2|TRBJ1-6|.|few
TGTGCCAGCAGCAACAGGGTCCGGAGATTGGATTCACCCCTCCACTTT
CASSNRVRRLDSPLHF
>TRBV6-1|TRBJ2-7|TRBD2|few
TGTGCCAGCAGCTCAAGCGGGGTGGACGACGAGCAGTACTTC
CASSSSGVDDEQYF
>TRBV7-2|TRBJ2-1|TRBD2|many
TGTGCCAGCACCGTGGGGGGGATCACCAGCTCCTACAATGAGCAGTTCTTC
CASTVGGITSSYNEQFF
>TRBV6-5|TRBJ2-5|TRBD1|.
TGTGCCAGCAGTTACTTGGGGACAGGGGACCAAGAGACCCAGTACTTC
CASSYLGTGDQETQYF